The 31 T cell receptor beta chains reported below all come from one sample, sequenced in a study of blood T cell repertoires in COVID-19 (dated by TCRdb to 2018 to 2021). Library preparation employed the immunoSEQ multiplex PCR assay. Not all clones reach the TCRdb copy of this immuneACCESS table, which keeps in-frame sequences only. Checked studies attribute under half of the gap to unresolved V genes and leave the rest unexplained. Across this sample there are 40,000 or so clones, with roughly nine tenths seen only once. More than 7% of the sample comes from the top ten. Input material: peripheral blood. All receptors come from a man aged 25 to 40 with active or convalescent COVID-19.

The rearrangement uses TRBV30 and TRBJ2-2; the match to TRBD2 covers 13 bases. Losses at the gene ends were 5 bases for V and 1 base for J; bases not matched to a gene: 7. Germline lookup yields CDR1 GTSNPN and CDR2 SVGIG (reference sequence). The CDR3 totals 17 residues. The CDR3 sequence is CAWGGLAGSLNTGELFF. CDR3 DNA: TGTGCCTGGGGGGGACTAGCGGGATCTCTGAACACCGGGGAGCTGTTTTTT.

The gene calls are TRBV15 and TRBJ2-2, with 10 bases that match TRBD2. This CDR3 comprises 16 residues. CDR1 LNHNV and CDR2 YYDKDF come from the germline V gene (reference sequence). V gave up 6 bases and J gave up 5 bases; unmatched junction bases: 9. The CDR3 DNA reads as TGTGCCACCAGTAGTCTAGCGGGAGTAGGGACCGGGGAGCTGTTTTTT. Its translation: CATSSLAGVGTGELFF.

This CDR3 reads CASSLGEGWYVDEQFF. Here the CDR3 DNA reads TGTGCCAGCAGCCTTGGGGAGGGTTGGTACGTGGATGAGCAGTTCTTC. The chain couples TRBV7-2 to TRBJ2-1, with 7 positions matching TRBD2. J was trimmed by 8 bases and V by 5 bases; bases with no gene match: 15. This CDR3 has 16 residues. CDR1 is SGHTA, CDR2 FQGNSA, per germline. The full variable domain, its missing parts supplied by reference TRBV7-2 and TRBJ2-1, is GAGVSQSPSNKVTEKGKDVELRCDPISGHTALYWYRQSLGQGLEFLIYFQGNSAPDKSGLPSDRFSAERTGGSVSTLTIQRTQQEDSAVYLCASSLGEGWYVDEQFFGPGTRLTVL.

This clone was seen a single time. The gene calls are TRBV28 and TRBJ1-4; 7 nucleotides align to TRBD1. The V gene's germline CDR1 is MDHEN and CDR2 SYDVKM. The CDR3 totals 19 residues. The J segment lost 0 bases and the V segment lost 8 bases, leaving 18 bases of the junction unmatched. The CDR3 nucleotides read TGTGCCAGCCTTTCCTACCGCCGGGGACAGAGATCAACTAATGAAAAACTGTTTTTT. Translating gives CASLSYRRGQRSTNEKLFF.

The rearrangement joins TRBV2 to TRBJ2-7; possibly TRBD1 for D (5 bases). Germline V gene sequence: CDR1 SNHLY, CDR2 FYNNEI. The CDR3 has 14 amino acids. V was cut by 6 bases and J by 3 bases, with 15 bases left in between. In nucleotides, the CDR3 is TGTGCCAGCAGCCTTTTGTCAGGACACTACGAGCAGTACGTC. Translated, it gives CASSLLSGHYEQYV.

The genes are TRBV29-1 and TRBJ2-1; the D is unclear. The germline V gene encodes CDR1 SQVTM and CDR2 ANQGSEA. The CDR3 runs to 12 residues. Trimming stripped 8 bases from V and 9 bases from J, with 17 bases between. The CDR3 region is CSYWAKALEQFF. CDR3 DNA sequence: TGCAGCTACTGGGCGAAGGCCCTTGAGCAGTTCTTC.

This sequence joins TRBV12-5 and TRBJ2-3; weak D call: TRBD1 (6 bases). The V end was cut by 5 bases, the J end by 2 bases, with 23 bases between. The CDR3 loop spans 18 amino acids. CDR1 and CDR2 from the germline V gene are LGHNT and FRNRAP. The CDR3 DNA is TGTGCTAGTGGTCCACCTGGGTGGGTAGGGGGTTCCACAGATACGCAGTATTTT. Amino acids: CASGPPGWVGGSTDTQYF.

The sample holds one count of this clone. The rearrangement links TRBV6-5 to TRBJ1-1; maybe TRBD1 (6 bases). Trimming stripped 0 bases from V and 5 bases from J, with 13 bases between. The CDR3 runs 15 residues. Germline CDR1 is MNHEY and CDR2 is SVGAGI. Here the CDR3 reads CASSYSGRGGTEAFF. As DNA, the CDR3 is TGTGCCAGCAGTTACTCTGGCAGGGGTGGAACTGAAGCTTTCTTT.

This clone has only one observation. The chain combines TRBV19 with TRBJ2-2; no clear D. The V gene lost 5 bases and the J gene lost 7 bases, with 11 bases spanning the gap. Germline lookup yields CDR1 LNHDA and CDR2 SQIVND (reference sequence). CDR3 length: 13 amino acids. The CDR3 region is CASSLPGSGELFF. The CDR3 DNA reads as TGTGCCAGTAGTTTACCGGGTAGCGGGGAGCTGTTTTTT.

The chain employs TRBV11-2 and TRBJ1-5; D ambiguous. Germline CDR1 is SGHAT and CDR2 is FQNNGV. The CDR3 has 13 residues. Deletions cut 1 base from V and 9 bases from J, with 10 bases between. CDR3 DNA: TGTGCCAGCAGCTTAGGGGAGGGTCGGCCCCAGCATTTT. It yields the protein CASSLGEGRPQHF.

The V and J genes are TRBV4-1 and TRBJ2-1, with 9 bases aligning to TRBD2. The ends lost 0 bases at V and 6 bases at J; junction bases unmatched: 6. This CDR3 has 16 residues. CDR1 is MGHRA, CDR2 YSYEKL, per germline. For the CDR3, the DNA is TGCGCCAGCAGCCAAGATGGCGGGAGGGCCCTCAATGAGCAGTTCTTC. Amino acid sequence: CASSQDGGRALNEQFF.

The CDR3 nucleotides are TGTGCCAGCAGTCACACAGGGTCTAACCTTCGGAGTGAAAAACTGTTTTTT. This codes for CASSHTGSNLRSEKLFF. This chain uses TRBV25-1 with TRBJ1-4; tentatively, D is TRBD1 (6 bases). Germline V lookup: CDR1 MGHDK, CDR2 SYGVNS. V was clipped by 5 bases and J by 7 bases, with 23 bases between them. This CDR3 contains 17 residues.

The chain joins TRBV6-5 to TRBJ2-4; perhaps TRBD1 as D (6 bases). The V end was cut by 5 bases, the J end by 9 bases, with 14 bases between. CDR1 is MNHEY, CDR2 SVGAGI, per germline. The CDR3 spans 13 residues. CDR3 amino acids: CASSIRQDSIQYF. In nucleotides, the CDR3 is TGTGCCAGCAGTATTCGACAGGACAGCATTCAGTACTTC.

The chain is built from TRBV5-4 and TRBJ2-5; 9 bases line up with TRBD2. Germline V gene sequence: CDR1 SGHNT, CDR2 YYREEE (reference sequence). CDR3 size: 15 residues. V shed 3 bases and J 5 bases; nucleotides not matched to a gene: 8. In nucleotides, the CDR3 is TGTGCCAGCAGCTCCCAAGCGGGGGGCTGGGAGACCCAGTACTTC. It specifies CASSSQAGGWETQYF. Drawing the rest from reference TRBV5-4 and TRBJ2-5, the complete variable domain is ETGVTQSPTHLIKTRGQQVTLRCSSQSGHNTVSWYQQALGQGPQFIFQYYREEENGRGNFPPRFSGLQFPNYSSELNVNALELDDSALYLCASSSQAGGWETQYFGPGTRLLVL.

The rearrangement joins TRBV2 to TRBJ1-6, with 9 bases fitting TRBD1. V was pared by 7 bases and J by 10 bases, with 11 bases of the junction left unmatched. The CDR3 loop spans 15 amino acids. Germline loops: CDR1 SNHLY, CDR2 FYNNEI. The CDR3 DNA reads TGTGCCAGCATCCAACAGGGGGCCACGATGTCACCCCTCCACTTT. Translated, it gives CASIQQGATMSPLHF.

The J gene is TRBJ2-7, the V gene TRBV18; 9 bases are shared with TRBD1. Unmatched junction bases numbered 8, after V lost 4 bases and J lost 1 base. The CDR3 has 16 amino acids. The V gene's germline CDR1 is KGHSH and CDR2 LQKENI. The CDR3 is CASSRTGTGNSYEQYV. CDR3 sequence (DNA): TGTGCCAGCTCACGAACCGGGACAGGGAATTCCTACGAGCAGTACGTC.

The chain recombines TRBV24-1 with TRBJ2-2; no firm D call. This CDR3 spans 14 amino acids. Germline V gives CDR1 KGHDR, CDR2 SFDVKD. The ends were cut back, 5 bases at V and 0 bases at J, with 6 bases in the middle. CDR3 in DNA: TGTGCCACCAGTGCTCAGTCGAACACCGGGGAGCTGTTTTTT. Residues: CATSAQSNTGELFF.

The chain recombines TRBV19 with TRBJ2-1; 11 nucleotides agree with TRBD2. Germline CDR1 LNHDA, CDR2 SQIVND (reference sequence). V was pared by 5 bases and J by 6 bases, with 6 bases of the junction left unmatched. The CDR3 has 15 residues. CDR3: CASSGISGRANEQFF. CDR3 DNA sequence: TGTGCCAGTAGTGGAATTAGCGGGAGGGCCAATGAGCAGTTCTTC.

The V gene is TRBV7-9, the J gene TRBJ2-2; 9 nucleotides match TRBD1. Per the germline V gene, CDR1 is SEHNR and CDR2 is FQNEAQ (reference sequence). The CDR3 contains 14 residues. After removal of 7 bases from V and 7 bases from J, the junction contained 7 bases not matched to a gene. CDR3 region: CASNTGGAGGELFF. CDR3 nucleotides: TGTGCCAGCAACACAGGGGGCGCGGGCGGGGAGCTGTTTTTT.

This clone was found a few times. The genes are TRBV5-8 and TRBJ1-6; 9 bases align to TRBD1. This CDR3 has 15 residues. The germline gives CDR1 SGHTS, CDR2 YDEGEE. Trimming cost V 2 bases and J 6 bases; bases outside gene matches: 3. DNA of the CDR3: TGTGCCAGCAGCTTCTGGACAGGGGCTAATTCACCCCTCCACTTT. Translated: CASSFWTGANSPLHF.

The V and J genes are TRBV27 and TRBJ1-5; D gene unclear. Germline CDR1 and CDR2: MNHEY and SMNVEV (reference sequence). The V gene lost 5 bases and the J gene lost 6 bases, with 11 bases spanning the gap. The CDR3 length is 13 residues. CDR3: CASSPTHFQPQHF. The DNA for the CDR3 is TGTGCCAGCAGTCCCACCCACTTTCAGCCCCAGCATTTT.

The chain is built from TRBV29-1 and TRBJ2-1; 10 bases are a match to TRBD1. Germline loops: CDR1 SQVTM, CDR2 ANQGSEA. This CDR3 is 12 amino acids long. Trimming at V came to 6 bases and at J to 9 bases, leaving 5 bases not matched to a gene. CDR3 amino acids: CSVRDRGGEQFF. The CDR3 DNA follows: TGCAGCGTCCGGGACAGGGGTGGTGAGCAGTTCTTC.

This chain links TRBV19 with TRBJ2-3; the match to TRBD2 covers 8 bases. CDR3 length: 14 residues. The J segment lost 5 bases and the V segment lost 6 bases, leaving 7 bases of the junction unmatched. Germline V gene sequence: CDR1 LNHDA, CDR2 SQIVND (reference sequence). CDR3 in DNA: TGTGCCAGTAGCGGGAGGGCCGAGGTAGATACGCAGTATTTT. Translated: CASSGRAEVDTQYF. Variable domain in full (rest from reference TRBV19 and TRBJ2-3): DGGITQSPKYLFRKEGQNVTLSCEQNLNHDAMYWYRQDPGQGLRLIYYSQIVNDFQKGDIAEGYSVSREKKESFPLTVTSAQKNPTAFYLCASSGRAEVDTQYFGPGTRLTVL.

The J gene is TRBJ2-7, the V gene TRBV6-5; possibly TRBD1 for D (6 bases). The CDR3 runs 13 residues. CDR1 and CDR2 from the germline V gene are MNHEY and SVGAGI. V lost 7 bases to trimming and J lost 0 bases, with 10 bases between them. DNA of the CDR3: TGTGCCAGCATGCAGGGGAACTCCTACGAGCAGTACGTC. This translates into CASMQGNSYEQYV.

V and J are TRBV3-1 (or the pseudogene TRBV3-2) and TRBJ2-7; 9 nucleotides agree with TRBD1. Germline trimming cut 4 bases from V and 4 bases from J; bases unmatched to any gene: 8. The CDR3 sequence is 15 residues long. Germline CDR1 and CDR2: LGHDT and YNNKEL (reference sequence). The CDR3 sequence is CASSPPQGAYYEQYF. The CDR3 nucleotides read TGTGCCAGCAGCCCCCCACAGGGGGCATATTACGAGCAGTACTTC.

The rearrangement uses TRBV6-5 and TRBJ1-3; 8 bases align to TRBD1. CDR3 size: 15 residues. The J segment lost 3 bases and the V segment lost 6 bases, leaving 7 bases of the junction unmatched. CDR1 is MNHEY and CDR2 is SVGAGI in the germline V gene. The CDR3 coding sequence is TGTGCCAGCAGGCGGACAGGGCTAATTGGAAACACCATATATTTT. It codes for CASRRTGLIGNTIYF.

The chain carries TRBV6-6 and TRBJ2-1; TRBD2 is a possible D gene (6 bases). Germline V gene data show CDR1 as MNHNY and CDR2 as SVGAGI (reference sequence). This CDR3 has 13 residues. V gave up 8 bases and J gave up 5 bases, with 13 bases separating them. This CDR3 is CASGTFPDNEQFF. The CDR3 nucleotides are TGTGCCAGCGGGACTTTTCCTGACAATGAGCAGTTCTTC.

This clone is judged medium-sized (0.01 to 0.1%). The chain combines TRBV7-9 with TRBJ1-2, with TRBD1 as a possible D gene (6 bases). This CDR3 comprises 15 residues. Germline V lookup: CDR1 SEHNR, CDR2 FQNEAQ (reference sequence). Trimming took 1 base from V and 8 from J, leaving 17 bases between them. CDR3 loop: CASSLGYGGAGGYTF. The CDR3 DNA reads as TGTGCCAGCAGCTTAGGGTATGGGGGCGCTGGGGGCTACACCTTC.

The chain has TRBV19 and TRBJ2-3, with TRBD2 matching 12 bases. Germline values: CDR1 LNHDA, CDR2 SQIVND (reference sequence). After removal of 4 bases from V and 10 bases from J, the junction contained 9 bases not matched to a gene. The CDR3 is made up of 15 amino acids. This chain's CDR3 is CASSTKTSGGEAQYF. The DNA for the CDR3 is TGTGCCAGTAGTACAAAGACTAGCGGGGGTGAGGCGCAGTATTTT.

This chain joins TRBV5-1 and TRBJ2-2, with a tentative D call TRBD1 (6 bases). Trimming took off 4 bases at V and 4 bases at J, with 8 bases between the two ends. Germline CDR1 and CDR2: SGHRS and YFSETQ. The CDR3 has 13 amino acids. CDR3 residues: CASSLTGTGELFF. CDR3 nucleotide sequence: TGCGCCAGCAGCCTGACAGGCACCGGGGAGCTGTTTTTT. The complete variable domain, with remaining parts taken from reference TRBV5-1 and TRBJ2-2, reads KAGVTQTPRYLIKTRGQQVTLSCSPISGHRSVSWYQQTPGQGLQFLFEYFSETQRNKGNFPGRFSGRQFSNSRSEMNVSTLELGDSALYLCASSLTGTGELFFGEGSRLTVL.

Here the CDR3 DNA reads TGCGCCAGCAGCTCTCGTAGCGGGGGGGCATCAGATACGCAGTATTTT. As protein: CASSSRSGGASDTQYF. This chain uses TRBV5-1 with TRBJ2-3, with TRBD2 matching over 11 bases. This CDR3 contains 16 residues. In germline, CDR1 is SGHRS, CDR2 YFSETQ. The junction had 7 bases not matched to a gene; V was cut back by 3 bases and J by 4 bases. Full variable domain (outside the CDR3, taken from reference TRBV5-1 and TRBJ2-3): KAGVTQTPRYLIKTRGQQVTLSCSPISGHRSVSWYQQTPGQGLQFLFEYFSETQRNKGNFPGRFSGRQFSNSRSEMNVSTLELGDSALYLCASSSRSGGASDTQYFGPGTRLTVL.